Each of the 4 T cell receptor beta chains below was sequenced from the same sample in a study of T cells after yellow fever vaccination. TCRdb itself ran the 5' RACE reads through MiXCR, one entry per CDR3 protein. The repertoire includes under 400,000 distinct CDR3 sequences, 9.5% to 13% of them detected once, and 15% to 20% sits in the top ten. The input for sequencing was PBMCs, taken on the day of the first yellow fever vaccination. The receptors stem from a man aged 18 to 35 who received the YFV17D yellow fever vaccine.

The chain combines TRBV29-1 with TRBJ2-7, with D perhaps TRBD1 or TRBD2 (5 bases each). The CDR3 has 13 amino acids. V shed 4 bases and J shed 2 bases, with 12 bases lying between them. Germline values: CDR1 SQVTM, CDR2 ANQGSEA. CDR3 protein: CSVAGRYTYEQYF. The CDR3, as DNA: TGCAGCGTTGCGGGGCGGTATACCTACGAGCAGTACTTC.

DNA of the CDR3: TGTGCCAGCAGCTTAGGGTCGGCCGGGGAGCTGTTTTTT. Protein: CASSLGSAGELFF. The chain has TRBV7-2 and TRBJ2-2; no clear D gene. V gave up 1 base and J gave up 6 bases, with 6 bases separating them. Per the germline V gene, CDR1 is SGHTA and CDR2 is FQGNSA. This CDR3 spans 13 amino acids.

The chain joins TRBV30 to TRBJ1-5, with a tentative D call TRBD1 (6 bases). Trimming left V 1 base short and J 5 bases short, with 12 bases between. Germline V gives CDR1 GTSNPN, CDR2 SVGIG (reference sequence). The CDR3 has 14 amino acids. Here the CDR3 DNA reads TGTGCCTGGAGTGACGGACAGACGTATCAGCCCCAGCATTTT. Its protein is CAWSDGQTYQPQHF.

The genes are TRBV11-1 and TRBJ2-1; TRBD2 aligns across 14 bases. Germline V gene data show CDR1 as SGHAT and CDR2 as FQDESV (reference sequence). CDR3 length equals 18 residues. J lost 6 bases, V lost 3 bases, and 10 bases had no gene match. CDR3 residues: CASSFGRLAGGLINEQFF. The CDR3 DNA is TGTGCCAGCAGCTTCGGGCGACTAGCGGGGGGGCTTATCAATGAGCAGTTCTTC.